The sequence of this T cell receptor (beta chain) was determined in a study of tumor-infiltrating lymphocytes in localized non-small cell lung cancer. General study points: Technical variation could not be separated from intratumor heterogeneity here. No link was found between tumor T-cell fraction and recurrence-free survival. Compared with uninvolved lung, tumors showed higher T cell infiltration by TCRbeta sequencing.

By share of the sample, this clone is medium-sized. The antigen is not known. Method: immunoSEQ multiplex PCR; TCRdb's copy keeps in-frame clones and lacks some. The sample lists roughly 24,000 clones, 55% to 75% occurring once. V was clipped by 4 bases and J by 8 bases, with 14 bases between them. The CDR3 runs 13 residues. Germline V lookup: CDR1 SEHNR, CDR2 FQNEAQ (reference sequence). V gene TRBV7-9 combines with J gene TRBJ1-1; D possibly corresponds to TRBD1 (5 bases). The specimen sequenced was lung tumor tissue. This receptor was taken from a human donor with non-small cell lung cancer. CDR3 sequence reads: CASSSSWGPEAFF. The CDR3, as DNA: TGTGCCAGCAGCTCTAGTTGGGGCCCCGAAGCTTTCTTT. Supplemented by reference TRBV7-9 and TRBJ1-1, the full variable domain reads DTGVSQNPRHKITKRGQNVTFRCDPISEHNRLYWYRQTLGQGPEFLTYFQNEAQLEKSRLLSDRFSAERPKGSFSTLEIQRTEQGDSAMYLCASSSSWGPEAFFGQGTRLTVV.